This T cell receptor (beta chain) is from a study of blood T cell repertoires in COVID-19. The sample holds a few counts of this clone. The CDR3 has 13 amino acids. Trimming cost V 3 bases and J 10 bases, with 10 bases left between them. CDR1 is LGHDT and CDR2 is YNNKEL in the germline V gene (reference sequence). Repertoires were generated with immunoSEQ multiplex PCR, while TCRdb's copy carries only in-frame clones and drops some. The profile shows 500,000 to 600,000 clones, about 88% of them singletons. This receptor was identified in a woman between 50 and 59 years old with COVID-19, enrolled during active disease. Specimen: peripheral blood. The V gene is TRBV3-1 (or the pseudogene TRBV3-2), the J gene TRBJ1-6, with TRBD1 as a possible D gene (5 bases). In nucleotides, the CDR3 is TGTGCCAGCAGCCAGAGCAGGGAATCACCCCTCCACTTT. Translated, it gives CASSQSRESPLHF.